The 12 T cell receptor beta chains given below trace back to one sample, sequenced in a study of shared clonotypes between healthy human individuals. Data came from immunoSEQ multiplex PCR; TCRdb stores just in-frame clones and leaves some out. The table has about 320,000 clones, roughly 87% seen once. The sample consisted of memory CD8+ T cells sorted from blood. As to subset: CD45RO+ cells pooled with CCR7-negative TemRA cells. These receptor sequences come from a young man in good health.

The rearrangement uses TRBV14 and TRBJ2-2; TRBD2 agrees at 7 bases. Looked up from germline, CDR1 is SGHDN and CDR2 is FVKESK. There are 15 residues in the CDR3. The trim removed 4 bases at V and 5 bases at J, leaving 7 bases unmatched. The CDR3 region has the DNA TGTGCCAGCAGCCCCCTCTGGGGAGGGACCGGGGAGCTGTTTTTT. It is translated as CASSPLWGGTGELFF.

This chain uses TRBV11-2 with TRBJ2-7, with 7 bases aligning to TRBD1. Per germline, CDR1 SGHAT and CDR2 FQNNGV. After removal of 4 bases from V and 2 bases from J, the junction contained 2 bases not matched to a gene. The CDR3 runs to 13 residues. CDR3: CASSYDRAYEQYF. CDR3 sequence (DNA): TGTGCCAGCAGCTATGACAGGGCCTACGAGCAGTACTTC. The full variable domain, in which reference TRBV11-2 and TRBJ2-7 provide the parts outside the CDR3, is EAGVAQSPRYKIIEKRQSVAFWCNPISGHATLYWYQQILGQGPKLLIQFQNNGVVDDSQLPKDRFSAERLKGVDSTLKIQPAKLEDSAVYLCASSYDRAYEQYFGPGTRLTVT.

The rearrangement links TRBV10-3 to TRBJ2-1; the match to TRBD2 covers 9 bases. CDR1 is ENHRY, CDR2 SYGVKD, per germline. This CDR3 comprises 17 residues. Trimming removed 7 bases from V and 2 bases from J; junction bases left unmatched: 12. The CDR3 nucleotides read TGTGCCATCACAACCGCTAAGCGGGGGGATACCTACAATGAGCAGTTCTTC. It yields the protein CAITTAKRGDTYNEQFF.

This clone appeared once. V and J are TRBV5-6 and TRBJ2-7; 12 bases map to TRBD1. Trimming took 3 bases from V and 5 from J; bases not matched to a gene: 0. The V gene's germline CDR1 is SGHDT and CDR2 YYEEEE. The CDR3 totals 13 residues. The CDR3 DNA is TGTGCCAGCAGCTGGGACAGGGGGCACGAGCAGTACTTC. This gives the protein CASSWDRGHEQYF.

The V gene is TRBV30, the J gene TRBJ2-3; 9 bases are shared with TRBD1. This CDR3 comprises 18 residues. Germline V gives CDR1 GTSNPN, CDR2 SVGIG (reference sequence). Trimming at V came to 0 bases and at J to 2 bases, leaving 12 bases not matched to a gene. CDR3: CAWSVGQGPSGITDTQYF. DNA of the CDR3: TGTGCCTGGAGTGTAGGACAGGGGCCGTCGGGGATCACAGATACGCAGTATTTT.

The chain is built from TRBV6-5 and TRBJ2-1, with D possibly called TRBD1 or TRBD2 (5 bases each). Trimming removed 8 bases at V and 6 bases at J, with 11 bases between. Germline V gene data show CDR1 as MNHEY and CDR2 as SVGAGI. The CDR3 contains 12 residues. As DNA, the CDR3 is TGTGCCAGCGGGGTGGGGGTCAATGAGCAGTTCTTC. It is translated as CASGVGVNEQFF.

V is TRBV29-1 and J is TRBJ2-7; possibly TRBD1 for D (5 bases). The V end lost 3 bases, the J end lost 2 bases, and 8 bases lay between the germline ends. The length of the CDR3 is 12 residues. The germline V gene encodes CDR1 SQVTM and CDR2 ANQGSEA. This CDR3 reads CSVEDITYEQYF. As DNA, the CDR3 is TGCAGCGTTGAGGACATTACCTACGAGCAGTACTTC.

This chain uses TRBV27 with TRBJ1-5; D is uncertain. CDR1 is MNHEY, CDR2 SMNVEV, per germline (reference sequence). The CDR3 extends over 14 amino acids. The V end was cut by 7 bases, the J end by 8 bases, with 18 bases between. The CDR3, as DNA: TGTGCCAGCAAAGCTATATCGCCCGGGGAGCCCCAGCATTTT. This sequence encodes CASKAISPGEPQHF.

As regards this clone: A much larger clone lies one base from this, so it may be a read error. This chain joins TRBV30 and TRBJ2-7; D is undetermined. The CDR3 spans 13 residues. Germline V gene sequence: CDR1 GTSNPN, CDR2 SVGIG (reference sequence). The CDR3 sequence is CTWSVGGDYEQYF. In DNA, the CDR3 is TGTACCTGGAGTGTTGGCGGAGACTACGAGCAGTACTTC.

The rearrangement joins TRBV6-1 to TRBJ2-2; possibly TRBD1 for D (5 bases). The CDR3 contains 13 residues. Germline-derived CDR1 and CDR2 are MNHNS and SASEGT. Trimming took off 10 bases at V and 1 base at J, with 10 bases between the two ends. The CDR3 sequence is CAIQTVNTGELFF. CDR3 sequence (DNA): TGTGCCATCCAGACAGTGAACACCGGGGAGCTGTTTTTT.

J is TRBJ2-5 and V is TRBV21-1; the table's D call of TRBD1 was not tested on the DNA. TRBV21-1 is described as a pseudogene. This CDR3 contains 14 residues. CDR3 nucleotide sequence: TGTGCCAGCAGCGCCCGACAGGCCATAGGGACCCAGTACTTC. Encoded protein: CASSARQAIGTQYF.

The chain links TRBV7-2 to TRBJ2-7; D might be TRBD1 or TRBD2, each matching 5 bases. V dropped 1 base and J dropped 2 bases, with 6 bases sitting between them. CDR1 and CDR2 from the germline V gene are SGHTA and FQGNSA. The CDR3 contains 13 residues. The DNA for the CDR3 is TGTGCCAGCAGCTTAGGGGGACCCTACGAGCAGTACTTC. Amino acid sequence: CASSLGGPYEQYF.